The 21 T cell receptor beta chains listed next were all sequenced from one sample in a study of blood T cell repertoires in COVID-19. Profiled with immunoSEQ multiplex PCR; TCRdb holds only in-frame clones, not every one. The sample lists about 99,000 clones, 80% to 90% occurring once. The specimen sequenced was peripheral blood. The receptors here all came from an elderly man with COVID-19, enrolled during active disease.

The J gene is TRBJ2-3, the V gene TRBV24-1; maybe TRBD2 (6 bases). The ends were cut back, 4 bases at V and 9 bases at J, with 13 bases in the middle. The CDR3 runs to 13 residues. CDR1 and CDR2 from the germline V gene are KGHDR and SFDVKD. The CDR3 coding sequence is TGTGCCACCAGTGACCATAAAGCGGGCACGCAGTATTTT. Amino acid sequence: CATSDHKAGTQYF.

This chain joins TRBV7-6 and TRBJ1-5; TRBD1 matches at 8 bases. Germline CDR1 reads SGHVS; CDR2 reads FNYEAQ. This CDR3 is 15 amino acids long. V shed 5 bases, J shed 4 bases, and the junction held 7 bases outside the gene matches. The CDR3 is CASSARQGTNQPQHF. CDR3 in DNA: TGTGCCAGCAGCGCGCGACAGGGGACTAATCAGCCCCAGCATTTT. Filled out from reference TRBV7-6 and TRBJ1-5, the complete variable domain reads GAGVSQSPRYKVTKRGQDVALRCDPISGHVSLYWYRQALGQGPEFLTYFNYEAQQDKSGLPNDRFSAERPEGSISTLTIQRTEQRDSAMYRCASSARQGTNQPQHFGDGTRLSIL.

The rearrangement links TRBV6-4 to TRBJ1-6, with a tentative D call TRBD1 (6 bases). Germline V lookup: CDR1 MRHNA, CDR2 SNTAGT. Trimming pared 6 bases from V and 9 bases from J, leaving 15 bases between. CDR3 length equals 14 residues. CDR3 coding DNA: TGTGCCAGCAGCGAGGGCAGGGGAAGTTCACCCCTCCACTTT. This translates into CASSEGRGSSPLHF.

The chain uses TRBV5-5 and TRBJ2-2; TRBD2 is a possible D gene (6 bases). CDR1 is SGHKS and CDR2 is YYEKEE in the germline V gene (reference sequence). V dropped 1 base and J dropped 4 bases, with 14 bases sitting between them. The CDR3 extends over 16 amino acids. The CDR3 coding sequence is TGTGCCAGCAGCTTGAGGAGGGAAATCGGCACCGGGGAGCTGTTTTTT. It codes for CASSLRREIGTGELFF.

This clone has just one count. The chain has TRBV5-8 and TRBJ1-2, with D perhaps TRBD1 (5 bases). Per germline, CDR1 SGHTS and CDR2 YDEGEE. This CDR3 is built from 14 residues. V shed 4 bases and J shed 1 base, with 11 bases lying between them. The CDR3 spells CASSPRQLNYGYTF. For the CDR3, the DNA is TGTGCCAGCAGCCCCAGACAGCTTAACTATGGCTACACCTTC.

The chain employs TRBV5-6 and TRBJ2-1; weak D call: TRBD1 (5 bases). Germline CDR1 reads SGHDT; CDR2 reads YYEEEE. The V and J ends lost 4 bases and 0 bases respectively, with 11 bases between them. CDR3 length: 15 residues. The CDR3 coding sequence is TGTGCCAGCAGCCTTTCTGGGGCCTCCTACAATGAGCAGTTCTTC. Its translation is CASSLSGASYNEQFF.

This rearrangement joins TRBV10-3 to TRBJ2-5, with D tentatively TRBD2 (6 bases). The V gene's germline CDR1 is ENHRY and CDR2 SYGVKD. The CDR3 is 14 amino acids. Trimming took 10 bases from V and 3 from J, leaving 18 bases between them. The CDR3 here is CATQGERREETQYF. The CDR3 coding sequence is TGTGCCACCCAAGGGGAGCGGAGGGAAGAGACCCAGTACTTC.

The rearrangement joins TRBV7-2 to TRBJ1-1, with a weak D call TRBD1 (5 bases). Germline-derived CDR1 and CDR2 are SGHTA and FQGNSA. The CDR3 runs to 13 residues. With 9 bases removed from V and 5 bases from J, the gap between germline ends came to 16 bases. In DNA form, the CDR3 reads TGTGCCAGTACACAGGTATTTGGGACTGAAGCTTTCTTT. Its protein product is CASTQVFGTEAFF. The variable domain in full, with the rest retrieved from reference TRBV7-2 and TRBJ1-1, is GAGVSQSPSNKVTEKGKDVELRCDPISGHTALYWYRQSLGQGLEFLIYFQGNSAPDKSGLPSDRFSAERTGGSVSTLTIQRTQQEDSAVYLCASTQVFGTEAFFGQGTRLTVV.

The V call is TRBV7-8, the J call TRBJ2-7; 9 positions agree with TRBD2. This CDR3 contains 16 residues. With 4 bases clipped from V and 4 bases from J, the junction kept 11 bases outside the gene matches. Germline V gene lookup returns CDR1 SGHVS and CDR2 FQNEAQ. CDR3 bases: TGTGCCAGCAGCTCGAGCCCGGGACTAGCTTTTTACGAGCAGTACTTC. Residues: CASSSSPGLAFYEQYF.

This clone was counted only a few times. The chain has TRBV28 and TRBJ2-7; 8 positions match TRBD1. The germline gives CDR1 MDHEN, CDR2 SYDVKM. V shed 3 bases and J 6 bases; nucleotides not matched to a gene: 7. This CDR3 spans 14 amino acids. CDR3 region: CASSFGTGPSEQYF. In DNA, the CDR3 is TGTGCCAGCAGTTTCGGGACAGGCCCCTCCGAGCAGTACTTC.

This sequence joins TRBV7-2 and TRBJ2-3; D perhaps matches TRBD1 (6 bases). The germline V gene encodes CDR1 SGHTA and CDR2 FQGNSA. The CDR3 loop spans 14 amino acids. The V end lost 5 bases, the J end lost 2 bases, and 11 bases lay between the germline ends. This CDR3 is CASSPDRSTDTQYF. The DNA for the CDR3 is TGTGCCAGCAGCCCAGACAGGTCCACAGATACGCAGTATTTT.

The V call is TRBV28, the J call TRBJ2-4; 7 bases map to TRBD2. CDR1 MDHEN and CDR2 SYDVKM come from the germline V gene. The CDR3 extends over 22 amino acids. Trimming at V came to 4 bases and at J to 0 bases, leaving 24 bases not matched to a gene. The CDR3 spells CASSWNYLQISPGGLAKNIQYF. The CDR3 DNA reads TGTGCCAGCAGTTGGAATTACCTGCAAATAAGTCCGGGGGGTCTAGCCAAAAACATTCAGTACTTC.

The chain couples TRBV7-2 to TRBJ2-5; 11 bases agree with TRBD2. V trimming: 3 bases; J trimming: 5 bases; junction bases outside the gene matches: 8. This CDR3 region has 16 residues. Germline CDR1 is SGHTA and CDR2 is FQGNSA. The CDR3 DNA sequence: TGTGCCAGCAGCTTGGGCTTAGCGGGGGGGCTTGAGACCCAGTACTTC. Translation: CASSLGLAGGLETQYF.

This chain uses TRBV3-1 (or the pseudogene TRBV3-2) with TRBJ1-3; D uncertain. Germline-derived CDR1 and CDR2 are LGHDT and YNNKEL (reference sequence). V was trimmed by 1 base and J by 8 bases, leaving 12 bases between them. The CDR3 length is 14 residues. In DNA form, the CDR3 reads TGTGCCAGCAGCCAAGTAACAACGGGAGACACCATATATTTT. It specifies CASSQVTTGDTIYF.

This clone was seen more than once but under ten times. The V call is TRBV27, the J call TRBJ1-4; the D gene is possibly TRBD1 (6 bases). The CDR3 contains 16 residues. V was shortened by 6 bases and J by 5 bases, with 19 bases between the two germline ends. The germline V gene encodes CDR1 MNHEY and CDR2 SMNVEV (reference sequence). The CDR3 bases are TGTGCCAGCAGCTATGACTCCGGGACACAAAATGAAAAACTGTTTTTT. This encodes CASSYDSGTQNEKLFF.

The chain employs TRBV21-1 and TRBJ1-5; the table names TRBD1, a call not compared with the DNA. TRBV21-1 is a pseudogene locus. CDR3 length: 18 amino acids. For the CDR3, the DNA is TGTGCCAGCAGCAAAGGTACAGGGAAAGCGCATAGCAATCAGCCCCAGCATTTT. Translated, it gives CASSKGTGKAHSNQPQHF.

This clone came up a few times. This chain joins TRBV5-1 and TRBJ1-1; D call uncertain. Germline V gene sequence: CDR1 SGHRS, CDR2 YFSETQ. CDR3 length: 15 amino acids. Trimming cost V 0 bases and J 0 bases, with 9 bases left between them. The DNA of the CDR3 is TGCGCCAGCAGCTTGGGGGTCAGGATGAACACTGAAGCTTTCTTT. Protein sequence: CASSLGVRMNTEAFF.

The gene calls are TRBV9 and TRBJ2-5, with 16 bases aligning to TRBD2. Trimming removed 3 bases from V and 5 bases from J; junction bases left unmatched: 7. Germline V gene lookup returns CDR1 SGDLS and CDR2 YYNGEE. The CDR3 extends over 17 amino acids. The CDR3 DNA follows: TGTGCCAGCAGCGCCGGGACTAGCGGGGGGGCCTTGGAGACCCAGTACTTC. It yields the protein CASSAGTSGGALETQYF.

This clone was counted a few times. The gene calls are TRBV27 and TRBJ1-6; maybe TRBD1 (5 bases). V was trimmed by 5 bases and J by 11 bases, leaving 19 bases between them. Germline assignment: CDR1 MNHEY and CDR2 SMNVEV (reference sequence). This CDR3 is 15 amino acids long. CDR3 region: CASSDGAGRPPPLHF. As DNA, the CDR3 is TGTGCCAGCAGTGATGGGGCGGGACGGCCCCCACCCCTCCACTTT.

DNA of the CDR3: TGTGCCAGCAGTGCCACGCAAATGACAGGGCAGTTCTTC. It is translated as CASSATQMTGQFF. The chain combines TRBV28 with TRBJ2-1; tentative D call: TRBD1 (6 bases). The V gene lost 5 bases and the J gene lost 12 bases, with 17 bases spanning the gap. The CDR3 length is 13 residues. CDR1 and CDR2 from the germline V gene are MDHEN and SYDVKM.

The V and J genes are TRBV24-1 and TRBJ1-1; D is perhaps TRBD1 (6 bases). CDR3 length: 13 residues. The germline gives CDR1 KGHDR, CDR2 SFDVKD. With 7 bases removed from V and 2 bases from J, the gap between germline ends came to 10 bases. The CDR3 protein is CATRRQANTEAFF. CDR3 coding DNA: TGTGCCACCAGGAGACAGGCCAACACTGAAGCTTTCTTT.